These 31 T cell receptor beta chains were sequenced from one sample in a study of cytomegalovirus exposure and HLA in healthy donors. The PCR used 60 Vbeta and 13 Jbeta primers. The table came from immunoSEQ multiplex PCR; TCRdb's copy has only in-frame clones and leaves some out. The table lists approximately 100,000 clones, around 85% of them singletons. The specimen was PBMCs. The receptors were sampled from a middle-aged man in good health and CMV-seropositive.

This CDR3 is CASRTGTNTEAFF. CDR3 bases: TGTGCCAGCAGAACCGGGACAAACACTGAAGCTTTCTTT. The chain employs TRBV6-6 and TRBJ1-1; perhaps TRBD1 as D (6 bases). V gave up 6 bases and J gave up 2 bases, with 10 bases separating them. Germline CDR1 and CDR2: MNHNY and SVGAGI (reference sequence). The CDR3 runs to 13 residues.

CDR3 loop: CASAGNTGELFF. As DNA, the CDR3 is TGTGCTAGTGCCGGGAACACCGGGGAGCTGTTTTTT. This chain connects TRBV12-5 to TRBJ2-2; D unresolved. The V end was cut by 7 bases, the J end by 1 base, with 4 bases between. From germline, CDR1 is LGHNT and CDR2 FRNRAP. This CDR3 spans 12 amino acids.

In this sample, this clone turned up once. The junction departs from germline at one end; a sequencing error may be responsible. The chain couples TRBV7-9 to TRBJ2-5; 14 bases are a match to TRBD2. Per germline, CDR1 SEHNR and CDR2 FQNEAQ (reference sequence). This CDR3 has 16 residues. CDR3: CSSSLRLAGGFETQYF. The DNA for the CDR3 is TGTTCCAGCAGCCTGCGACTAGCGGGGGGGTTCGAGACCCAGTACTTC.

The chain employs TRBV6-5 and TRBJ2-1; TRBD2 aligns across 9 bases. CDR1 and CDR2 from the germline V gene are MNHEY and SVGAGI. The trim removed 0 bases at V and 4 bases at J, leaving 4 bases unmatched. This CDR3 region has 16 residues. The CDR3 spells CASSYSGAGGYNEQFF. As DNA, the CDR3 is TGTGCCAGCAGTTACTCCGGGGCGGGAGGGTACAATGAGCAGTTCTTC.

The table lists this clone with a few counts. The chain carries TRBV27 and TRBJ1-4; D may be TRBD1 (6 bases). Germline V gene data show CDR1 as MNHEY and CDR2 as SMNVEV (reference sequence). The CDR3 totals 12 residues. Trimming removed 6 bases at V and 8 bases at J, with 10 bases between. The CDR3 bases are TGTGCCAGCAGAACAGGGACCGAAAAACTGTTTTTT. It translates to CASRTGTEKLFF.

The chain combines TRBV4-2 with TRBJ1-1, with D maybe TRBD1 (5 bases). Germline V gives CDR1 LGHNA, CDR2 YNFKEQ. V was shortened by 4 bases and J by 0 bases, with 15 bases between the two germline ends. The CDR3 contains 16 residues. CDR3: CASSREKTVMNTEAFF. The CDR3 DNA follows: TGTGCCAGCAGCCGAGAAAAGACAGTCATGAACACTGAAGCTTTCTTT.

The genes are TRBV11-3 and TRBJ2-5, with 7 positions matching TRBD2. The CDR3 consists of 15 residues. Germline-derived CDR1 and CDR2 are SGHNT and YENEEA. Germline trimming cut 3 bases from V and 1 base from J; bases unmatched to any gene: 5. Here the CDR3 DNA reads TGTGCCAGCAGCTTGGGGGAGCGGGGCCAAGAGACCCAGTACTTC. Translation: CASSLGERGQETQYF.

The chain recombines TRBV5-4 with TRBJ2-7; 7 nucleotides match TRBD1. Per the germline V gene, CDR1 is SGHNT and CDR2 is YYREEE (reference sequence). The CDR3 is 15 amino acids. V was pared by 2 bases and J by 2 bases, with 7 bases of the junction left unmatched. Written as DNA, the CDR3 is TGTGCCAGCAGCTTAGGGCGAGGGGGCCCCTACGAGCAGTACTTC. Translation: CASSLGRGGPYEQYF.

CDR3 sequence (DNA): TGTGCCAGCAGTTTCCCACAGGGTCGCTATGGCTACACCTTC. Translated: CASSFPQGRYGYTF. The rearrangement uses TRBV6-1 and TRBJ1-2; weak D call: TRBD1 (6 bases). The germline V gene encodes CDR1 MNHNS and CDR2 SASEGT. This CDR3 contains 14 residues. Trimming took 5 bases from V and 4 from J, leaving 14 bases between them.

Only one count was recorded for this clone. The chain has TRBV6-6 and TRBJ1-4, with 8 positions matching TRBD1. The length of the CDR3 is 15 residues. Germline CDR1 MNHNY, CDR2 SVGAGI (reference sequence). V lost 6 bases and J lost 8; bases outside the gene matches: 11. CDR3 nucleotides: TGTGCCAGCAGCCCAACAGGGGGGTACGGAGAAAAACTGTTTTTT. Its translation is CASSPTGGYGEKLFF.

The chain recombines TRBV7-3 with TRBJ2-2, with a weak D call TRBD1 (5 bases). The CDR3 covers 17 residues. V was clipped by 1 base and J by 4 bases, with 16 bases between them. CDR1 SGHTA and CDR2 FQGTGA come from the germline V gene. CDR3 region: CASSLNPAGIGTGELFF. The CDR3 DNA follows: TGTGCCAGCAGCTTAAACCCCGCAGGGATTGGCACCGGGGAGCTGTTTTTT.

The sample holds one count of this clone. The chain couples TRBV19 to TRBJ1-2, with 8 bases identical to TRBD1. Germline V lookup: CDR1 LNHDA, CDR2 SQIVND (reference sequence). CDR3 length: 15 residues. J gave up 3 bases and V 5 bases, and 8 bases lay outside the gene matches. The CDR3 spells CASSVSTGVYYGYTF. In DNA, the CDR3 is TGTGCCAGTAGTGTCTCGACAGGGGTGTACTATGGCTACACCTTC.

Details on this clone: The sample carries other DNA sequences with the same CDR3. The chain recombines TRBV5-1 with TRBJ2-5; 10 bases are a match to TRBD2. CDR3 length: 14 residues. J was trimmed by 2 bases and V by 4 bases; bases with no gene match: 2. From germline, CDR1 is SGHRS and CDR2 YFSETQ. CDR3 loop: CASSLAGVQETQYF. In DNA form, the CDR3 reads TGCGCCAGCAGCCTAGCGGGAGTACAAGAGACCCAGTACTTC.

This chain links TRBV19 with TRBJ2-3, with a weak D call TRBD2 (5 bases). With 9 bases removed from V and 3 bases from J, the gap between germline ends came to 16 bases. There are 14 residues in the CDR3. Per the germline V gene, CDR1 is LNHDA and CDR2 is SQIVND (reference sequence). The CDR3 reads CASSVGGETDTQYF. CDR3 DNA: TGTGCCAGCTCGGTAGGAGGTGAAACAGATACGCAGTATTTT. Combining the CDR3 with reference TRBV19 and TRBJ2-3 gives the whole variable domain DGGITQSPKYLFRKEGQNVTLSCEQNLNHDAMYWYRQDPGQGLRLIYYSQIVNDFQKGDIAEGYSVSREKKESFPLTVTSAQKNPTAFYLCASSVGGETDTQYFGPGTRLTVL.

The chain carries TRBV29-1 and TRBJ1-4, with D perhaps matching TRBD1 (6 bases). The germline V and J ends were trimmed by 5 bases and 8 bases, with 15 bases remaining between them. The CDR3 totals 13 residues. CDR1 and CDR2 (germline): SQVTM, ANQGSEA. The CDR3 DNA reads TGCAGCGTTCAGGCAGGGGCCCTCGAAAAACTGTTTTTT. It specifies CSVQAGALEKLFF.

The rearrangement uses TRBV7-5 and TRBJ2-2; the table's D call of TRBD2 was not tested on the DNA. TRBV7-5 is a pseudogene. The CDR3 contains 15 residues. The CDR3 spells CSSPNIAGYTGELFF. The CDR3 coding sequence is TGTTCCAGCCCCAATATAGCGGGCTACACCGGGGAGCTGTTTTTT.

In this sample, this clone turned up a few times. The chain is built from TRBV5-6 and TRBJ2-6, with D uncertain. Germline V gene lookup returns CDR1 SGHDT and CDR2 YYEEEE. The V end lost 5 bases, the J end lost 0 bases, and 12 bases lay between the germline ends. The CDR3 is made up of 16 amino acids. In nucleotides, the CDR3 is TGTGCCAGCAGATCATGGCAGTTCTCTGGGGCCAACGTCCTGACTTTC. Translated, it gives CASRSWQFSGANVLTF.

Here the CDR3 reads CASGKNNNKNTEAFF. The CDR3 bases are TGCGCCAGCGGCAAAAATAATAATAAGAACACTGAAGCTTTCTTT. The V call is TRBV5-1, the J call TRBJ1-1; no firm D call. Germline V gene lookup returns CDR1 SGHRS and CDR2 YFSETQ. V lost 7 bases, J lost 1 base, and 17 bases lay in between. The CDR3 is made up of 15 amino acids.

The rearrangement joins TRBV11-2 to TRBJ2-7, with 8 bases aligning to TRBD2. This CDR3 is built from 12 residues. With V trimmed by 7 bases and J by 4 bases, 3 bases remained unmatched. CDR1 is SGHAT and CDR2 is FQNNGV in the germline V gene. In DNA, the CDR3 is TGTGCCAGCAATCGGGGGGGATACGAGCAGTACTTC. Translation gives CASNRGGYEQYF.

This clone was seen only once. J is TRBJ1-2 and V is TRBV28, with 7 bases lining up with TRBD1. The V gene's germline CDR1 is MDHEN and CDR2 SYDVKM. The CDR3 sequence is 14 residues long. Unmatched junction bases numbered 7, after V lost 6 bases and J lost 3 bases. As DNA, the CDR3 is TGTGCCAGCAGAACAGGGGCTGGAGACTATGGCTACACCTTC. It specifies CASRTGAGDYGYTF.

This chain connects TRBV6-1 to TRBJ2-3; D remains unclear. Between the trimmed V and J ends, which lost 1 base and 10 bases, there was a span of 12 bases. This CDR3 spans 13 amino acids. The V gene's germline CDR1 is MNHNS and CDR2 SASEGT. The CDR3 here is CASSEGARLAQYF. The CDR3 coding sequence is TGTGCCAGCAGTGAAGGGGCCAGGTTGGCGCAGTATTTT.

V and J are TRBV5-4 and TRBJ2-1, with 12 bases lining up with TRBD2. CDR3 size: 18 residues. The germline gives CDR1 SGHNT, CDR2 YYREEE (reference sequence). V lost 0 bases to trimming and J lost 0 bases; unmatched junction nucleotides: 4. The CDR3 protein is CASSLVPSGGASYNEQFF. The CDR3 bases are TGTGCCAGCAGCTTGGTTCCTAGCGGGGGGGCCTCCTACAATGAGCAGTTCTTC.

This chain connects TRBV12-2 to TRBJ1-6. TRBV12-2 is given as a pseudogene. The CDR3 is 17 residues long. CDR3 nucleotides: TGTGCAAGTCGCCCACGAGGGGGGGGGACGGAGAATTCACCCCTCCACTTT. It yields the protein CASRPRGGGTENSPLHF.

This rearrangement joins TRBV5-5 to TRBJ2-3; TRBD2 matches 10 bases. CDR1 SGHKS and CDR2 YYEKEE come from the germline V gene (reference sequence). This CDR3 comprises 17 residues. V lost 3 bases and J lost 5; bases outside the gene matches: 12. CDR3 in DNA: TGTGCCAGCAGCTCCGCCCTGAGCGGGGGGGCGATAGATACGCAGTATTTT. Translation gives CASSSALSGGAIDTQYF.

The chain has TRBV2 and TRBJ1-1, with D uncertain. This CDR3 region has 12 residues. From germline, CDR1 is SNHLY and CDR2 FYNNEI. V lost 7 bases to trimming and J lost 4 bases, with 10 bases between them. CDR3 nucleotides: TGTGCCAGCAAAGTAGAGGCCACTGAAGCTTTCTTT. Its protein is CASKVEATEAFF.

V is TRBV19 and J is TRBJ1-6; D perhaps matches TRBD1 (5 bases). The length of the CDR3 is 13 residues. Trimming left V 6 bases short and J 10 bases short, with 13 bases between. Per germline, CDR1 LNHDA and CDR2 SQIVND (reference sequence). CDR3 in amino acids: CASSRDWDSPLHF. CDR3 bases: TGTGCCAGTAGCCGGGACTGGGACTCACCCCTCCACTTT. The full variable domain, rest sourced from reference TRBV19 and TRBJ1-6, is DGGITQSPKYLFRKEGQNVTLSCEQNLNHDAMYWYRQDPGQGLRLIYYSQIVNDFQKGDIAEGYSVSREKKESFPLTVTSAQKNPTAFYLCASSRDWDSPLHFGNGTRLTVT.

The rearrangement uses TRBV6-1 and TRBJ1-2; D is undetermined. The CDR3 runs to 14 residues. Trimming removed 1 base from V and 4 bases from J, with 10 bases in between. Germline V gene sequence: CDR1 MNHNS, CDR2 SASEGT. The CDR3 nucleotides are TGTGCCAGCAGTGAAGTGGCTCTTCTCTATGGCTACACCTTC. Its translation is CASSEVALLYGYTF.

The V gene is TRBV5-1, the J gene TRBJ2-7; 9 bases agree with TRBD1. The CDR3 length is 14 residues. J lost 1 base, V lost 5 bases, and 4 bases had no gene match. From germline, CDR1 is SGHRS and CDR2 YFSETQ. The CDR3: CASRQDRGSYEQYF. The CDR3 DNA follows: TGCGCCAGCAGACAGGACAGGGGATCCTACGAGCAGTACTTC.

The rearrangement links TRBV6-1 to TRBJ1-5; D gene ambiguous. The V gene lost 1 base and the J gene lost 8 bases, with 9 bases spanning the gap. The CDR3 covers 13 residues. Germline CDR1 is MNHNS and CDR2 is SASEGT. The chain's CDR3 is CASSEGPLKPQHF. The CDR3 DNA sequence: TGTGCCAGCAGTGAAGGGCCGTTGAAGCCCCAGCATTTT.

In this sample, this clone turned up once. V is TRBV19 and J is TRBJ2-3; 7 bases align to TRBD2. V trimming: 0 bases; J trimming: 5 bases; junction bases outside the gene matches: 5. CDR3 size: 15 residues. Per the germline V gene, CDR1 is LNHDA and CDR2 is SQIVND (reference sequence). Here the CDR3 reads CASSIERGRIDTQYF. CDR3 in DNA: TGTGCCAGTAGTATAGAGCGGGGGAGGATAGATACGCAGTATTTT.

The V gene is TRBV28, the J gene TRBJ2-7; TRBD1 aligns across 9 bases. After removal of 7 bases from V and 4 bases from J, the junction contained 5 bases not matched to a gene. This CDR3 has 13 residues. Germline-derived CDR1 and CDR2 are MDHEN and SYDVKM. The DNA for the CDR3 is TGTGCCAGCAATACAGGGGGCAAGTACGAGCAGTACTTC. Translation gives CASNTGGKYEQYF.